A selection of T cell receptor beta chains follows, all from one sample in a study of CD8 T cells in Susac syndrome. TCRdb reanalysed the immunoSEQ multiplex PCR reads using MiXCR and keeps one entry per CDR3 protein. The data show 200,000 or so distinct CDR3 sequences, 90% to 97% seen once. The sequenced sample was CD4+ T cells from PBMCs. All receptors derive from a human donor with multiple sclerosis. The CDR3 runs from the conserved cysteine through the conserved F or W. The D gene is left open where the match is weak. The listing skips clone size in some rows; elsewhere it reads once, few, many or a size class.

TRBJ1-2,.,TRBV14,.,TGTGCCAGCAGCCCGACGACGGCGGCCCTCTATGGCTACACCTTC,CASSPTTAALYGYTF
TRBJ2-1,.,TRBV29-1,.,TGCAGCGCTGAGGACATCTACAGCTCCTACAATGAGCAGTTCTTC,CSAEDIYSSYNEQFF
TRBJ2-1,.,TRBV29-1,TRBD2,TGCAGCGTAACCCCGGGAGGGTCGGTGAATGAGCAGTTCTTC,CSVTPGGSVNEQFF
TRBJ2-3,.,TRBV30,TRBD2,TGTGCCTGGGGGACTAGCGGGCCTAGCACAGATACGCAGTATTTT,CAWGTSGPSTDTQYF
TRBJ1-5,.,TRBV15,.,TGTGCCACCAGCAGAGATCCAAATCAGCCCCAGCATTTT,CATSRDPNQPQHF
TRBJ2-1,.,TRBV7-9,TRBD2,TGTGCCAGCAGCTCCGGGGGGTACTCCTACAATGAGCAGTTCTTC,CASSSGGYSYNEQFF
TRBJ1-5,.,TRBV20-1,.,TGCAGTGCTAGTCGGGGGGACGGACCCCAGCATTTT,CSASRGDGPQHF
TRBJ2-2,.,TRBV2,TRBD1,TGTGCCAGCAGTATGACAGGGGGTGGGGTCAACACCGGGGAGCTGTTTTTT,CASSMTGGGVNTGELFF
TRBJ2-3,.,TRBV2,.,TGTGCCAGCAGTTGGCAGGGACTCACAGATACGCAGTATTTT,CASSWQGLTDTQYF
TRBJ2-1,.,TRBV7-6,TRBD2,TGTGCCAGCAGTGGGAGCGGGGGGGCCTTCGGCGAGCAGTTCTTC,CASSGSGGAFGEQFF
TRBJ2-1,once,TRBV6-2/TRBV6-3,.,TGTGCCAGCAGTTACGTGCGGACCGGGGAGCAGTTCTTC,CASSYVRTGEQFF
TRBJ2-5,.,TRBV5-1,.,TGCGCCAGCAGCTTGGTACGGACTCGCCAAGAGACCCAGTACTTC,CASSLVRTRQETQYF
TRBJ2-1,.,TRBV3-1,TRBD1,TGTGCCAGCAGCCAAGTGGGGCTGGACAGGGCTACGTATGAGCAGTTCTTC,CASSQVGLDRATYEQFF
TRBJ1-4,.,TRBV14,.,TGTGCCAGCAGCCAAGATATACAGCCGAATGAAAAACTGTTTTTT,CASSQDIQPNEKLFF
TRBJ2-7,.,TRBV14,.,TGTGCCAGCAGCAACTTCTACGAGCAGTACTTC,CASSNFYEQYF
TRBJ2-6,.,TRBV30,.,TGTGCCTGGAGTGCAGGGCTCGGGGCCAACGTCCTGACTTTC,CAWSAGLGANVLTF
TRBJ1-1,.,TRBV30,.,TGTGCCTGGAGTGTTACTACAGTTGAAGCTTTCTTT,CAWSVTTVEAFF
TRBJ2-7,.,TRBV5-1,TRBD1,TGCGCCAGCAGCTTGCAGGGGGCGAGCTACGAGCAGTACTTC,CASSLQGASYEQYF
TRBJ2-5,.,TRBV3-1,.,TGTGCCAGCAGCCCCGCCCACCAAGAGACCCCGTACTTC,CASSPAHQETPYF
TRBJ1-5,once,TRBV27,.,TGTGCCACCCCCTCACGGGTAAGCAATCAGCCCCAGCATTTT,CATPSRVSNQPQHF
TRBJ1-2,.,TRBV6-6,.,TGTGCCAGCAGTCCTAACTCCGGTGGCTACACCTTC,CASSPNSGGYTF
TRBJ2-1,.,TRBV7-8,.,TGTGCCAGCAGCGGGGACAGCCGGGGGCGATACAATGAGCAGTTCTTC,CASSGDSRGRYNEQFF
TRBJ2-2,.,TRBV3-1,TRBD2,TGTGCCAGCAGCCAAGTGAGCGGGGGGGCCGTCAACACCGGGGAGCTGTTTTTT,CASSQVSGGAVNTGELFF
TRBJ2-3,.,TRBV20-1,TRBD2,TGCAGTGCCGATACCAGCGGGGGCCGCACAGATACGCAGTATTTT,CSADTSGGRTDTQYF
TRBJ2-7,.,TRBV13,.,TGTGCCAGCAGCTTAGGTTGGGGTCGGAGCTCCTACGAGCAGTACTTC,CASSLGWGRSSYEQYF
TRBJ2-3,.,TRBV6-1,.,TGTGCCAGCAGGGCGACAGCCCTTAGGGGCACAGATACGCAGTATTTT,CASRATALRGTDTQYF
TRBJ2-5,.,TRBV12-3/TRBV12-4,.,TGTGCCAGCAGTTTAGGGCAGAAAGTCCAAGAGACCCAGTACTTC,CASSLGQKVQETQYF
TRBJ2-7,.,TRBV2,.,TGTGCCAGCAGTTTGGGCGACGAGCAGTACTTC,CASSLGDEQYF
TRBJ2-5,.,TRBV7-2,TRBD2,TGTGCCAGCAGCTTAGATGGACTAGCACGGGAGACCCAGTACTTC,CASSLDGLARETQYF
TRBJ2-3,.,TRBV6-5,.,TGTGCCACGGGGCAGGGCACAGATACGCAGTATTTT,CATGQGTDTQYF
TRBJ1-5,once,TRBV30,.,TGTGCCTGGAGGTTACCCGGGAGCAGCAATCAGCCCCAGCATTTT,CAWRLPGSSNQPQHF
TRBJ1-5,.,TRBV10-3,TRBD1,TGTGCCATCAGTGATGAGGACAGGAGTGGCCAGCCCCAGCATTTT,CAISDEDRSGQPQHF